The 26 T cell receptor beta chains reported below all come from one sample, sequenced in a study of shared clonotypes between healthy human individuals. The naive CD8 fraction comprised CD45RO-negative cells positively selected for CCR7 and excluded terminally differentiated effector memory CD45RA+ cells. Sequenced by immunoSEQ multiplex PCR; TCRdb stores in-frame clones only, minus some. The table lists roughly 2.1 million clones, about 93% of them singletons. Input material: naive CD8+ T cells from PBMCs. The receptors shown here come from a man younger than 30 in good health. Some clones in this sample may be carry-over from other donors' samples.

The chain uses TRBV5-1 and TRBJ2-7; D is uncertain. The ends were cut back, 4 bases at V and 7 bases at J, with 9 bases in the middle. Germline-derived CDR1 and CDR2 are SGHRS and YFSETQ. This CDR3 is built from 11 residues. The CDR3 reads CASSGNWEQYF. The CDR3 DNA sequence: TGCGCCAGCAGCGGAAACTGGGAGCAGTACTTC.

J is TRBJ2-3 and V is TRBV12-5; D is possibly TRBD2 (6 bases). Germline assignment: CDR1 LGHNT and CDR2 FRNRAP. The CDR3 is 16 amino acids. Trimming took 7 bases from V and 2 from J, leaving 19 bases between them. The CDR3 region has the DNA TGTGCTAGTGCTCAAGGAGGGGTCTCGTACACAGATACGCAGTATTTT. Its protein is CASAQGGVSYTDTQYF. The full variable domain, its missing parts supplied by reference TRBV12-5 and TRBJ2-3, is DARVTQTPRHKVTEMGQEVTMRCQPILGHNTVFWYRQTMMQGLELLAYFRNRAPLDDSGMPKDRFSAEMPDATLATLKIQPSEPRDSAVYFCASAQGGVSYTDTQYFGPGTRLTVL.

The gene calls are TRBV19 and TRBJ2-7; D is possibly TRBD1 (7 bases). Germline CDR1 is LNHDA and CDR2 is SQIVND (reference sequence). V was trimmed by 3 bases and J by 1 base, leaving 16 bases between them. CDR3 length: 16 amino acids. The CDR3 coding sequence is TGTGCCAGTAGTATTCGGACAGGAGGGACTTCCTACGAGCAGTACTTC. It codes for CASSIRTGGTSYEQYF.

This rearrangement joins TRBV28 to TRBJ1-6; TRBD1 agrees at 7 bases. Germline V CDR1 and CDR2: MDHEN, SYDVKM. The CDR3 sequence is 18 residues long. The ends lost 1 base at V and 10 bases at J; junction bases unmatched: 16. DNA for the CDR3: TGTGCCAGCAGTTTATATGGGCAGGGGGGAAACTGGAGGTCACCCCTCCACTTT. Encoded protein: CASSLYGQGGNWRSPLHF.

The rearrangement links TRBV4-1 to TRBJ1-4; D perhaps matches TRBD1 (6 bases). The CDR3 is made up of 15 amino acids. Germline lookup yields CDR1 MGHRA and CDR2 YSYEKL. Trimming pared 0 bases from V and 7 bases from J, leaving 12 bases between. The CDR3 here is CASSQDTGASEKLFF. CDR3 DNA sequence: TGCGCCAGCAGCCAAGATACGGGGGCGAGTGAAAAACTGTTTTTT.

V usage is TRBV27 and J usage is TRBJ2-3; D may match TRBD1 or TRBD2 (7 bases each). V lost 6 bases to trimming and J lost 5 bases, with 24 bases between them. The germline V gene has CDR1 MNHEY and CDR2 SMNVEV (reference sequence). This CDR3 contains 17 residues. This CDR3 is CASSLTQRDRLGDTQYF. The CDR3 coding sequence is TGTGCCAGCAGCTTAACTCAGCGGGACAGACTCGGAGATACGCAGTATTTT.

V gene TRBV19 combines with J gene TRBJ2-1; D is ambiguous. This CDR3 is 12 amino acids long. V was clipped by 0 bases and J by 9 bases, with 6 bases between them. In germline, CDR1 is LNHDA, CDR2 SQIVND (reference sequence). CDR3 sequence reads: CASSIDGSEQFF. The DNA of the CDR3 is TGTGCCAGTAGTATAGATGGGTCTGAGCAGTTCTTC.

This chain links TRBV11-2 with TRBJ2-7; D is perhaps TRBD1 or TRBD2 (5 bases each). This CDR3 is built from 16 residues. Germline V gives CDR1 SGHAT, CDR2 FQNNGV. Trimming shortened V by 5 bases and J by 1 base, and 18 bases separated the two germline ends. Written as DNA, the CDR3 is TGTGCCAGCAGCCCTAGCTCGACAGTTCCTTCCTACGAGCAGTACTTC. This gives the protein CASSPSSTVPSYEQYF.

The rearrangement joins TRBV2 to TRBJ2-5, with D perhaps being TRBD1 or TRBD2 (5 bases each). This CDR3 contains 14 residues. Germline assignment: CDR1 SNHLY and CDR2 FYNNEI. Trimming removed 7 bases from V and 2 bases from J, with 14 bases in between. The chain's CDR3 is CASTHRDEQETQYF. The CDR3 bases are TGTGCCAGCACTCACCGGGACGAACAAGAGACCCAGTACTTC.

The chain uses TRBV11-2 and TRBJ1-1; 7 bases align to TRBD1. After removal of 5 bases from V and 1 base from J, the junction contained 16 bases not matched to a gene. This CDR3 is built from 18 residues. The germline gives CDR1 SGHAT, CDR2 FQNNGV. The CDR3 is CASSRRTGAPSRNTEAFF. DNA for the CDR3: TGTGCCAGCAGCCGCCGCACAGGGGCCCCATCGCGGAACACTGAAGCTTTCTTT.

The chain carries TRBV5-6 and TRBJ1-1; D is unresolved. Looked up from germline, CDR1 is SGHDT and CDR2 is YYEEEE. The CDR3 sequence is 13 residues long. The V gene lost 4 bases and the J gene lost 2 bases, with 9 bases spanning the gap. CDR3 sequence (DNA): TGTGCCAGCAGCGCTAGAGAAAACACTGAAGCTTTCTTT. Its translation is CASSARENTEAFF.

V and J are TRBV5-1 and TRBJ1-1; 7 bases line up with TRBD1. Germline V gene lookup returns CDR1 SGHRS and CDR2 YFSETQ. CDR3 size: 14 residues. Trimming removed 4 bases from V and 4 bases from J; junction bases left unmatched: 7. This CDR3 is CASSVFQGVTEAFF. The CDR3 DNA sequence: TGCGCCAGCAGCGTCTTCCAGGGGGTCACTGAAGCTTTCTTT.

The J gene is TRBJ2-7, the V gene TRBV7-2; D may correspond to TRBD1 or TRBD2 (5 bases each). V was shortened by 5 bases and J by 3 bases, with 14 bases between the two germline ends. This CDR3 comprises 14 residues. Germline lookup yields CDR1 SGHTA and CDR2 FQGNSA. The CDR3 sequence is CASSQVRDGYEQYF. Written as DNA, the CDR3 is TGTGCCAGCAGCCAAGTCAGGGACGGCTACGAGCAGTACTTC. Filled out from reference TRBV7-2 and TRBJ2-7, the complete variable domain reads GAGVSQSPSNKVTEKGKDVELRCDPISGHTALYWYRQSLGQGLEFLIYFQGNSAPDKSGLPSDRFSAERTGGSVSTLTIQRTQQEDSAVYLCASSQVRDGYEQYFGPGTRLTVT.

This chain joins TRBV27 and TRBJ2-7; perhaps TRBD1 as D (6 bases). CDR1 is MNHEY, CDR2 SMNVEV, per germline (reference sequence). The CDR3 loop spans 15 amino acids. Trimming shortened V by 4 bases and J by 2 bases, and 15 bases separated the two germline ends. Here the CDR3 reads CASSYRAQGAYEQYF. In nucleotides, the CDR3 is TGTGCCAGCAGTTACAGGGCCCAGGGAGCCTACGAGCAGTACTTC.

As to this clone: Other DNA variants within this sample encode the same CDR3. V usage is TRBV13 and J usage is TRBJ2-7; possibly TRBD1 for D (5 bases). CDR3 length: 12 residues. V lost 6 bases and J lost 4, with 10 bases in between. CDR1 and CDR2 (germline): PRHDT, FYEKMQ (reference sequence). The CDR3 protein is CASSDSSYEQYF. CDR3 DNA: TGTGCCAGCAGTGACAGCTCTTACGAGCAGTACTTC.

In the case of this clone: The same CDR3 also results from other DNA sequences found in this sample. The J gene is TRBJ2-7, the V gene TRBV5-4; D uncertain. V shed 0 bases and J shed 2 bases, with 6 bases lying between them. Germline CDR1 and CDR2: SGHNT and YYREEE (reference sequence). The CDR3 spans 13 residues. CDR3 coding DNA: TGTGCCAGCAGCTTGGACAGAGCCTACGAGCAGTACTTC. Its protein product is CASSLDRAYEQYF.

This chain's CDR3 is CASSLAFKGASNQPQHF. The CDR3 DNA follows: TGTGCCAGCAGCTTAGCCTTTAAGGGGGCCAGCAATCAGCCCCAGCATTTT. The chain combines TRBV11-3 with TRBJ1-5, with 7 positions matching TRBD1. From germline, CDR1 is SGHNT and CDR2 YENEEA. The trim removed 1 base at V and 1 base at J, leaving 7 bases unmatched. This CDR3 is built from 17 residues.

The rearrangement links TRBV7-9 to TRBJ2-5, with no clear D. The CDR3 contains 12 residues. The germline V and J ends were trimmed by 1 base and 9 bases, with 9 bases remaining between them. Germline V gene sequence: CDR1 SEHNR, CDR2 FQNEAQ (reference sequence). The CDR3 region has the DNA TGTGCCAGCAGCTTAGGAGGAGAATCCCAGTACTTC. Translated: CASSLGGESQYF.

This clone was picked up one time. Other nucleotide sequences from this sample produce the same CDR3. V usage is TRBV27 and J usage is TRBJ2-1, with D maybe TRBD2 (5 bases). CDR1 MNHEY and CDR2 SMNVEV come from the germline V gene (reference sequence). V dropped 3 bases and J dropped 0 bases, with 6 bases sitting between them. The CDR3 runs to 14 residues. The chain's CDR3 is CASSLRASYNEQFF. The CDR3 DNA sequence: TGTGCCAGCAGTTTGAGGGCCTCCTACAATGAGCAGTTCTTC.

The V gene is TRBV29-1, the J gene TRBJ2-5, with TRBD1 identical over 7 bases. The J call could be wrong; TRBJ2-7 is a better fit for the DNA end. The germline CDR1 and CDR2 sequences are SQVTM and ANQGSEA. The CDR3 has 12 amino acids. The CDR3 sequence is CSAQGTYYEQYF. The CDR3 region has the DNA TGCAGCGCACAGGGGACCTACTACGAGCAGTACTTC.

This chain joins TRBV6-6 and TRBJ2-7, with D perhaps being TRBD1 or TRBD2 (6 bases each). The CDR3 contains 14 residues. The germline V gene has CDR1 MNHNY and CDR2 SVGAGI (reference sequence). Deletions cut 0 bases from V and 6 bases from J, with 12 bases between. Here the CDR3 DNA reads TGTGCCAGCAGTTACTCAGGGGGGCCGGGCGAGCAGTACTTC. Its translation is CASSYSGGPGEQYF.

Worth noting for this clone: This CDR3 is also generated by other DNA sequences in the sample. The chain combines TRBV7-9 with TRBJ2-2; no clear D gene. Germline V gives CDR1 SEHNR, CDR2 FQNEAQ (reference sequence). The CDR3 runs to 13 residues. V was cut by 1 base and J by 3 bases, with 3 bases left in between. The CDR3 reads CASSLGDTGELFF. For the CDR3, the DNA is TGTGCCAGCAGCTTAGGCGACACCGGGGAGCTGTTTTTT.

The gene calls are TRBV28 and TRBJ2-7; the D gene is possibly TRBD1 (6 bases). V gave up 5 bases and J gave up 0 bases, with 17 bases separating them. Germline V gene data show CDR1 as MDHEN and CDR2 as SYDVKM. The CDR3 has 16 amino acids. CDR3 residues: CASSRPLRDTSYEQYF. The CDR3 bases are TGTGCCAGCAGTAGACCCCTCCGGGACACCTCCTACGAGCAGTACTTC.

Concerning this clone itself: The same CDR3 can be traced to other DNA sequences in this sample. The rearrangement links TRBV12-5 to TRBJ2-3; D ambiguous. Germline CDR1 is LGHNT and CDR2 is FRNRAP. V gave up 4 bases and J gave up 0 bases, with 2 bases separating them. CDR3 length: 12 amino acids. This CDR3 reads CASGSSTDTQYF. The DNA for the CDR3 is TGTGCTAGTGGTTCTAGCACAGATACGCAGTATTTT.

This sequence joins TRBV28 and TRBJ2-3; 7 nucleotides align to TRBD2. Germline trimming cut 5 bases from V and 4 bases from J; bases unmatched to any gene: 18. The CDR3 has 18 residues. Germline assignment: CDR1 MDHEN and CDR2 SYDVKM. CDR3 bases: TGTGCCAGCAGTCCCCTTCCCGGGACCGCGGGAGCAGCAGATACGCAGTATTTT. Amino acids: CASSPLPGTAGAADTQYF.

The chain joins TRBV19 to TRBJ2-3; the D gene is possibly TRBD1 (6 bases). CDR3 size: 15 residues. Germline lookup yields CDR1 LNHDA and CDR2 SQIVND (reference sequence). The V gene lost 5 bases and the J gene lost 6 bases, with 18 bases spanning the gap. CDR3 coding DNA: TGTGCCAGTAGTCTTCAGGGGTCTCGGGACGATACGCAGTATTTT. Translation: CASSLQGSRDDTQYF.